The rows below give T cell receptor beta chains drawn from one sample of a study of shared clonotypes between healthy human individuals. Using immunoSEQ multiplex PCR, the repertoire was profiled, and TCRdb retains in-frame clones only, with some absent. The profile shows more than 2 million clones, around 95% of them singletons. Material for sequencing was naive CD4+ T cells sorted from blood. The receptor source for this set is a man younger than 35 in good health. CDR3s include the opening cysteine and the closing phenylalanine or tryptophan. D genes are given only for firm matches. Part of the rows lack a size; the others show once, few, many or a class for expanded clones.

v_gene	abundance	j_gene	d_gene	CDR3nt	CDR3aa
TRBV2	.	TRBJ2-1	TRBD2	TGTGCCAGCAGATTAGAACTAGCGGGAGACAATGAGCAGTTCTTC	CASRLELAGDNEQFF
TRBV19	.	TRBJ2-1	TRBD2	TGTGCCAGTAGTATGGAAGTATTTTCCGGGACTAGCACCTACAATGAGCAGTTCTTC	CASSMEVFSGTSTYNEQFF
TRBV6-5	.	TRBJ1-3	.	TGTGCCAGCAGGGCGGACACAAAGACAAACACCATATATTTT	CASRADTKTNTIYF
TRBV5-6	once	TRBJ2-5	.	TGTGCCAGCAGCTCGGACAGACCCTCTCCCTATCAAGAGACCCAGTACTTC	CASSSDRPSPYQETQYF
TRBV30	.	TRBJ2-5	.	TGTGCCTGGAGTGTGTGGGGGCCGGGGGAGACCCAGTACTTC	CAWSVWGPGETQYF
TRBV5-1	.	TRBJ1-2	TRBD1	TGCGCCAGCAGCTACGACAGGGGGCCAGGGTACGGCTACACCTTC	CASSYDRGPGYGYTF
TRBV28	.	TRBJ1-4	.	TGTGCCAGCACTCAGGGGCTGACTAATGAAAAACTGTTTTTT	CASTQGLTNEKLFF
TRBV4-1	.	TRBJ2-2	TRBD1	TGCGCCAGCAGCCAAGCCGGGACAGTGGGAACCGGGGAGCTGTTTTTT	CASSQAGTVGTGELFF
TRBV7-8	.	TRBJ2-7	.	TGTGCCAGCAGCTTAGGGGCTGGGAGCCAGCATACGTTC	CASSLGAGSQHTF
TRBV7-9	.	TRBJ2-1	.	TGTGCCAGCAGCCCGCAAAGGACAAACAATGAGCAGTTCTTC	CASSPQRTNNEQFF
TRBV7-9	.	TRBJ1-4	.	TGTGCCAGCAGCAGAAATCCGAATGAAAAACTGTTTTTT	CASSRNPNEKLFF
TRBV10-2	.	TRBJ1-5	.	TGCGCCAGCAGTGGCGAGCGCAATCAGCCCCAGCATTTT	CASSGERNQPQHF
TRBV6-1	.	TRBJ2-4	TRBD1	TGTGCCAGCAGTGAGGTGAGGGGGCGAGCCAAAAACATTCAGTACTTC	CASSEVRGRAKNIQYF
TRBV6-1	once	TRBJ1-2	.	TGTGCCGGGGGGTTAAACTATGGCTACACCTTC	CAGGLNYGYTF
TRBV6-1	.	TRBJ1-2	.	TGTGCCAGCGGGCCAGGCCCTAACTATGGCTACACCTTC	CASGPGPNYGYTF
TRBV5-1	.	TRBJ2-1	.	TGCGCCAGCAGCTTGTTGGCGGACTCCTACAATGAGCAGTTCTTC	CASSLLADSYNEQFF
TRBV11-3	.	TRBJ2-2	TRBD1	TGTGCCAGCAGCTTAGGGGCGTGGGGGACAGAGAACACCGGGGAGCTGTTTTTT	CASSLGAWGTENTGELFF
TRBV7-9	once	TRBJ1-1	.	TGTGCCAGCAGCCCTACGCCCCGTCCGGAAGCTTTCTTT	CASSPTPRPEAFF
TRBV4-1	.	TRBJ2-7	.	TGCGCCAGCAGCCACACCCTGGCTGGAGCCGAGCAGTACTTC	CASSHTLAGAEQYF
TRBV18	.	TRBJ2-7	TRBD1	TGTGCCAGCTCAGCCGGGACAGGGGGCTACGAGCAGTACTTC	CASSAGTGGYEQYF
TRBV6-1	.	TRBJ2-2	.	TGTGCCAGCAGTTTGGACGGGATCGGGGAGCTGTTTTTT	CASSLDGIGELFF
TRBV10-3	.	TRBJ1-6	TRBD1	TGTGCCATCAGTGGACCGGGACAGATCTCACCCCTCCACTTT	CAISGPGQISPLHF
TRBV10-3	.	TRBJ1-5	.	TGTGCCATCAGTGAGTCGTCGGGGAATCAGCCCCAGCATTTT	CAISESSGNQPQHF
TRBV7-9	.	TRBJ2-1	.	TGTGCCAGCAGCTTAAGGCTGTATGAGCAGTTCTTC	CASSLRLYEQFF
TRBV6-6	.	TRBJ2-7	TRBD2	TGTGCCAGCAGAGGCCCGGGGGGTTACGAGCAGTACTTC	CASRGPGGYEQYF
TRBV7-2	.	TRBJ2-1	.	TGTGCCAGCAGCTTGACCTCCGGGACGGTGTCCTACAATGAGCAGTTCTTC	CASSLTSGTVSYNEQFF
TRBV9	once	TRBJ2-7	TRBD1	TGTGCCAGCAGCGCCGCCGGGACAGGGCGCGGCGAGCAGTACTTC	CASSAAGTGRGEQYF
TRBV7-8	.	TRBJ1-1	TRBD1	TGTGCCAGCAGCTTAGCTCGGCCAGGGGGATGGGGGACTGAAGCTTTCTTT	CASSLARPGGWGTEAFF
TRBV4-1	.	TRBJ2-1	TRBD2	TGCGCCAGCAGCCAAGATAGGGTTAGCGGGAGCAAGGTTGAGCAGTTCTTC	CASSQDRVSGSKVEQFF
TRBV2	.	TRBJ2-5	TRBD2	TGTGCCAGCAGTGATATTAGCGGGGGCCAAGAGACCCAGTACTTC	CASSDISGGQETQYF
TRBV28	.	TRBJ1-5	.	TGTGCCAGCAGATTTTCGGGGGGGCCCCAGCATTTT	CASRFSGGPQHF
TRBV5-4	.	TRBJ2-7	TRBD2	TGTGCCAGCAGCACACAACTAGCGAGCTCCTACGAGCAGTACTTC	CASSTQLASSYEQYF
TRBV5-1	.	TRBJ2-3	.	TGCGCCAGCAGCTTGGCGGGACCTCCTATCTTCACAGATACGCAGTATTTT	CASSLAGPPIFTDTQYF
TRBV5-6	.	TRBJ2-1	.	TGTGCCAGCAGCGGTGGCGGGCGCTCCAATGAGCAGTTCTTC	CASSGGGRSNEQFF
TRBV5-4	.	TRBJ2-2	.	TGTGCCAGCAGCGAGAAGGGAGGGGGTAACACCGGGGAGCTGTTTTTT	CASSEKGGGNTGELFF
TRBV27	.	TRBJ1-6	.	TGTGCCAGCAGTTTATCCCAGGGGCCTAATAATTCACCCCTCCACTTT	CASSLSQGPNNSPLHF
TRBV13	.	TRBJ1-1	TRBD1	TGTGCCAGCAGCGAACGGGACAGGGGTGAAGCTTTCTTT	CASSERDRGEAFF
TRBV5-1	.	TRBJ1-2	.	TGCGCCAGCAGCTTGATAGATGTAAACTATGGCTACACCTTC	CASSLIDVNYGYTF
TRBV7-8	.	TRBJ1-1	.	TGTGCCAGCAGCGGGCTGAGGACTGGGACTATGAACACTGAAGCTTTCTTT	CASSGLRTGTMNTEAFF
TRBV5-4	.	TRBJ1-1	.	TGTGCCAGCAGCTTGGGTGGGATCATGAACACTGAAGCTTTCTTT	CASSLGGIMNTEAFF
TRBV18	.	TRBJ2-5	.	TGTGCCAGCTCACCAGGTTCGCAAGAGACCCAGTACTTC	CASSPGSQETQYF
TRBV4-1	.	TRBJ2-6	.	TGCGCCAGCAGCCAAGAGTACGTCAGGTGGTCTGGGGCCAACGTCCTGACTTTC	CASSQEYVRWSGANVLTF
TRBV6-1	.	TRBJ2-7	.	TGTGCCAGCAGGACCCATGTAGGGCCCTACGAGCAGTACTTC	CASRTHVGPYEQYF
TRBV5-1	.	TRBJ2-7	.	TGCGCCAGCAGCTTGGCCGGGGGCGACGAGCAGTACTTC	CASSLAGGDEQYF
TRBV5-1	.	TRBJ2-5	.	TGCGCCAGCAGCCCCCGACCGGGGGAGACCCAGTACTTC	CASSPRPGETQYF
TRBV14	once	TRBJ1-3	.	TGTGCCAGCAGCCAAAATCGCATCTCTGGAAACACCATATATTTT	CASSQNRISGNTIYF
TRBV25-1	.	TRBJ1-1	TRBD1	TGTACCAGCAGTGAATTTGGCAGGGGGCCAACTGAAGCTTTCTTT	CTSSEFGRGPTEAFF
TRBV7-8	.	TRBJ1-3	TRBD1	TGTGCCAGCAACCGGGGACAGGGGAGCGACACCATATATTTT	CASNRGQGSDTIYF
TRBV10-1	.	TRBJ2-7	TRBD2	TGCGCCAGCAGTGACGGGCTAGCGGGCTCCTACGAGCAGTACTTC	CASSDGLAGSYEQYF
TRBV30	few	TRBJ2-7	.	TGTGCCTGGAGTGCGAGGGACGAGCAGTACTTC	CAWSARDEQYF
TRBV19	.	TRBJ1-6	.	TGTGCCAGTAGTCTCCTTACAGAAACAGGGAATTCACCCCTCCACTTT	CASSLLTETGNSPLHF
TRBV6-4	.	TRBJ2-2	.	TGTGCCAGCAGTGCCGGGGGCGGAACCGGGGAGCTGTTTTTT	CASSAGGGTGELFF
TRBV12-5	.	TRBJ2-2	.	TGTGCTAGTGGTTTGGGGCCGTTATTCACCGGGGAGCTGTTTTTT	CASGLGPLFTGELFF
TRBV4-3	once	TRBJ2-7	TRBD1	TGCGCCAGCAGCCAAGAGGGACAGATCTACGAGCAGTACTTC	CASSQEGQIYEQYF
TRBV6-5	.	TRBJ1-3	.	TGTGCCAGCAGTTACTCGATAGGGGCAGACACCATATATTTT	CASSYSIGADTIYF
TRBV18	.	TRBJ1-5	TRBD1	TGTGCCAGCTCACAGGGGGCTGAGCAGCCCCAGCATTTT	CASSQGAEQPQHF
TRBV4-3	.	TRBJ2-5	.	TGCGCCAGCAGCCAAGAGACAGCCCAAGAGACCCAGTACTTC	CASSQETAQETQYF
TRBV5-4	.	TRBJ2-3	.	TGTGCCAGCAGCTTTGGGGGGACAGATACGCAGTATTTT	CASSFGGTDTQYF
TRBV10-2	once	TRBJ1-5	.	TGCGCCAGCACGCAGAACACAAATCAGCCCCAGCATTTT	CASTQNTNQPQHF